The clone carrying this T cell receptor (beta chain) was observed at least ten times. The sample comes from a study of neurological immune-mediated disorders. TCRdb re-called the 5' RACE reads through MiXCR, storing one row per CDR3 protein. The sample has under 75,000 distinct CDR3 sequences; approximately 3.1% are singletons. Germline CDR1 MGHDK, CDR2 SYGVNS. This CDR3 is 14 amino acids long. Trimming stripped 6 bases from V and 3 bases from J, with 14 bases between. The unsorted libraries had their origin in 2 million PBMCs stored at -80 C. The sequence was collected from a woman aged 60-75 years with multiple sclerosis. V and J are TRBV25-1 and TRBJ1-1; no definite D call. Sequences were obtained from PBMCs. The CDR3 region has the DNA TGTGCCAGCAGCCCCGGAGGTCTCGACACTGAAGCTTTCTTT. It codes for CASSPGGLDTEAFF.